This T cell receptor (beta chain) was captured in a study of shared clonotypes between healthy human individuals. Looked up from germline, CDR1 is SGHTA and CDR2 is FQGTGA. This CDR3 is 14 amino acids long. Trimming removed 1 base at V and 4 bases at J, with 9 bases between. This clone has only one observation. Clones were sequenced by immunoSEQ multiplex PCR, and TCRdb holds only the in-frame ones, with some missing. Of around 980,000 clones listed, around three quarters are singletons. Sequenced sample: memory CD4+ T cells from PBMCs. This sample's subset: CD45RA-negative fraction. This sequence joins TRBV7-3 and TRBJ2-3; D uncertain. This clonotype was sampled from a man younger than 35 in good health. Some clones in this sample may be carry-over from other donors' samples. The CDR3 nucleotides read TGTGCCAGCAGCTTAATTGGTCAGTCAGATACGCAGTATTTT. Amino acid sequence: CASSLIGQSDTQYF.